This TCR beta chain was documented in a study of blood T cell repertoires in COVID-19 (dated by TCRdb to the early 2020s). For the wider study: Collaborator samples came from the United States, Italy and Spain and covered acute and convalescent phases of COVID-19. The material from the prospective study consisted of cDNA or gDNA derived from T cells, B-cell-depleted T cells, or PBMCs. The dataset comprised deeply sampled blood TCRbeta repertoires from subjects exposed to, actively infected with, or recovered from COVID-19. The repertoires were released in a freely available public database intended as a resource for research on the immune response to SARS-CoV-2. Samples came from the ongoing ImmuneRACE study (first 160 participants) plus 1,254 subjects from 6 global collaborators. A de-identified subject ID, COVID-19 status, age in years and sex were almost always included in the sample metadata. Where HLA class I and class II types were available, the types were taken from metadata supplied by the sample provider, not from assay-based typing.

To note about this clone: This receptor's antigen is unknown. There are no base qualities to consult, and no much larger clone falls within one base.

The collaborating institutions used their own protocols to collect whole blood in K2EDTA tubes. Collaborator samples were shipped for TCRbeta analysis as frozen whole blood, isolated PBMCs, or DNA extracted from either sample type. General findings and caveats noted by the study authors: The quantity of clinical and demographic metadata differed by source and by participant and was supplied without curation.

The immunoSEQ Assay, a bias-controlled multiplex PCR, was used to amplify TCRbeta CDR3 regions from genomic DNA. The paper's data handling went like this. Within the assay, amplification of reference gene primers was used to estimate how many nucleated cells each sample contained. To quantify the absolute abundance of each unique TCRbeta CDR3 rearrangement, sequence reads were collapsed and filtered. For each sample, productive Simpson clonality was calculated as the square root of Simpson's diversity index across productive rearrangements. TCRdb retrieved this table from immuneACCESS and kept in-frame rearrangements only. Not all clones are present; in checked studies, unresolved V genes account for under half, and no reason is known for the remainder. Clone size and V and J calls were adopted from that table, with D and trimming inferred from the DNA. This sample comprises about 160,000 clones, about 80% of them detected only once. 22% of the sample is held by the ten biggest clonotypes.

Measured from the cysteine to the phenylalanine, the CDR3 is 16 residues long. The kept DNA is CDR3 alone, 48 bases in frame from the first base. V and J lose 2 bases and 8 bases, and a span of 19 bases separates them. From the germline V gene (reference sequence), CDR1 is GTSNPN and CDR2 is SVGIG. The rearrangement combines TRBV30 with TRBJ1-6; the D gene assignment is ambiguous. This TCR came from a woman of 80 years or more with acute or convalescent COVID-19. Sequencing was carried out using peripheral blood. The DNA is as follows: TGTGCCTGGAGTCCCCCCGGTGGCCACGGGTATTCACCCCTCCACTTT. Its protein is CAWSPPGGHGYSPLHF.